These 20 T cell receptor beta chains came from one sample sequenced in a study of cytomegalovirus exposure and HLA in healthy donors. The PCR had 60 Vbeta and 13 Jbeta primers. Sequenced by immunoSEQ multiplex PCR; TCRdb stores in-frame clones only, minus some. The sample contains over 55,000 clones, around 70% of which appear only once. The specimen sequenced was PBMCs. The receptors here all came from a woman in her fifties or sixties in good health and CMV-seropositive.

Of note for this clone: The germline gene is not matched at one end of the junction; a read error may be the cause. The chain combines TRBV7-9 with TRBJ2-1; 9 bases are a match to TRBD2. The CDR3 runs 14 residues. Germline V gene data show CDR1 as SEHNR and CDR2 as FQNEAQ (reference sequence). CDR3 protein: CSSSPIVAGAQQFF. The DNA for the CDR3 is TGTTCCAGCAGCCCCATTGTAGCGGGAGCACAGCAGTTCTTC.

The V call is TRBV6-5, the J call TRBJ1-1; 8 nucleotides align to TRBD1. The junction had 9 bases not matched to a gene; V was cut back by 7 bases and J by 8 bases. Germline V CDR1 and CDR2: MNHEY, SVGAGI. CDR3 length: 13 residues. The CDR3 reads CASTRGRGREAFF. CDR3 bases: TGTGCCAGCACCAGGGGGCGCGGACGGGAAGCTTTCTTT.

Only one count was recorded for this clone. The gene calls are TRBV6-6 and TRBJ1-6; TRBD1 is a possible D gene (5 bases). Germline CDR1 reads MNHNY; CDR2 reads SVGAGI (reference sequence). The CDR3 spans 13 residues. CDR3 residues: CVSPPGGNSPLHF. In nucleotides, the CDR3 is TGTGTCTCGCCCCCCGGGGGTAATTCACCCCTCCACTTT.

This chain uses TRBV10-2 with TRBJ2-1, with 14 bases lining up with TRBD2. CDR3 length equals 17 residues. Germline V gene lookup returns CDR1 WSHSY and CDR2 SAAADI. With V trimmed by 7 bases and J by 5 bases, 10 bases remained unmatched. CDR3 bases: TGCGCCAGCAAGGAGGGGCGACTAGCGGGAGGGGACAATGAGCAGTTCTTC. Translation: CASKEGRLAGGDNEQFF.

This rearrangement joins TRBV14 to TRBJ2-7; D gene uncertain. CDR3 length: 16 amino acids. The V gene's germline CDR1 is SGHDN and CDR2 FVKESK. V was pared by 0 bases and J by 0 bases, with 12 bases between. CDR3 loop: CASSQDWRSGSYEQYF. The CDR3 nucleotides are TGTGCCAGCAGCCAAGATTGGCGGTCTGGCTCCTACGAGCAGTACTTC.

V is TRBV7-9 and J is TRBJ2-2; D is undetermined. The ends were cut back, 5 bases at V and 7 bases at J, with 11 bases in the middle. Germline CDR1 and CDR2: SEHNR and FQNEAQ (reference sequence). CDR3 length equals 13 residues. The CDR3 nucleotides are TGTGCCAGCAGCCCAATCCCCCACGGGGAGCTGTTTTTT. Translation gives CASSPIPHGELFF.

This chain uses TRBV19 with TRBJ1-2; 7 nucleotides agree with TRBD1. Germline-derived CDR1 and CDR2 are LNHDA and SQIVND (reference sequence). The length of the CDR3 is 13 residues. The junction had 8 bases not matched to a gene; V was cut back by 8 bases and J by 5 bases. For the CDR3, the DNA is TGTGCCAGTCACTACCGGGACAGTTATGGCTACACCTTC. This encodes CASHYRDSYGYTF.

This clone was seen a few times. This chain joins TRBV29-1 and TRBJ1-5; 8 nucleotides match TRBD1. This CDR3 comprises 18 residues. Germline CDR1 SQVTM, CDR2 ANQGSEA. V was pared by 4 bases and J by 0 bases, with 14 bases of the junction left unmatched. DNA for the CDR3: TGCAGCGTTGTGTTCTCGGGACAGGCGACTTATAGCAATCAGCCCCAGCATTTT. It yields the protein CSVVFSGQATYSNQPQHF.

The rearrangement joins TRBV11-2 to TRBJ2-1, with TRBD2 identical over 12 bases. V dropped 5 bases and J dropped 7; count of bases not matched to a gene: 15. The V gene's germline CDR1 is SGHAT and CDR2 FQNNGV. The CDR3 loop spans 18 amino acids. The DNA for the CDR3 is TGTGCCAGCAGCAAATGGGGTCCTAGCGGGAGGGAGGCTAATGAGCAGTTCTTC. Protein sequence: CASSKWGPSGREANEQFF.

This chain connects TRBV11-2 to TRBJ1-1; D remains unclear. The ends were cut back, 0 bases at V and 5 bases at J, with 16 bases in the middle. This CDR3 spans 16 amino acids. CDR1 and CDR2 (germline): SGHAT, FQNNGV. Here the CDR3 reads CASSLDFAKAGTEAFF. The DNA of the CDR3 is TGTGCCAGCAGCTTAGATTTTGCAAAAGCGGGGACTGAAGCTTTCTTT.

This clone appeared once. The chain couples TRBV28 to TRBJ1-2; TRBD1 is a possible D gene (5 bases). V lost 5 bases to trimming and J lost 6 bases, with 16 bases between them. The germline CDR1 and CDR2 sequences are MDHEN and SYDVKM. The CDR3 has 14 residues. CDR3 DNA sequence: TGTGCCAGCAGTCCCTCGGACAAGAGAAATGGCTACACCTTC. It is translated as CASSPSDKRNGYTF.

This clone was seen only a few times. V and J are TRBV5-1 and TRBJ2-1; 12 bases are a match to TRBD2. This CDR3 spans 16 amino acids. Germline lookup yields CDR1 SGHRS and CDR2 YFSETQ. The V segment lost 0 bases and the J segment 6 bases; nucleotides outside the gene matches: 4. CDR3 amino acids: CASSLELAGGGNEQFF. In DNA, the CDR3 is TGCGCCAGCAGCTTGGAACTAGCGGGAGGAGGCAATGAGCAGTTCTTC.

The J gene is TRBJ2-7, the V gene TRBV6-6; tentatively, D is TRBD2 (6 bases). The CDR3 totals 14 residues. Germline CDR1 is MNHNY and CDR2 is SVGAGI (reference sequence). V dropped 5 bases and J dropped 3 bases, with 14 bases sitting between them. CDR3 nucleotides: TGTGCCAGCAGTACGGACACCGGGGGCTACGAGCAGTACTTC. Translated, it gives CASSTDTGGYEQYF.

V and J are TRBV5-1 and TRBJ2-5; tentatively, D is TRBD2 (6 bases). V lost 5 bases and J lost 5, with 31 bases in between. The CDR3 covers 19 residues. CDR1 is SGHRS and CDR2 is YFSETQ in the germline V gene. The CDR3 sequence: CASRSGRNPTAGRGETQYF. DNA for the CDR3: TGCGCCAGCAGGTCGGGGCGGAATCCTACAGCGGGCCGGGGGGAGACCCAGTACTTC.

The chain recombines TRBV11-2 with TRBJ1-2, with 10 bases identical to TRBD1. The germline gives CDR1 SGHAT, CDR2 FQNNGV. Losses at the gene ends were 0 bases for V and 7 bases for J; bases not matched to a gene: 8. The length of the CDR3 is 16 residues. CDR3 region: CASSLDRDRGGIGYTF. For the CDR3, the DNA is TGTGCCAGCAGCTTAGATAGGGACAGGGGAGGTATTGGCTACACCTTC. Supplemented by reference TRBV11-2 and TRBJ1-2, the full variable domain reads EAGVAQSPRYKIIEKRQSVAFWCNPISGHATLYWYQQILGQGPKLLIQFQNNGVVDDSQLPKDRFSAERLKGVDSTLKIQPAKLEDSAVYLCASSLDRDRGGIGYTFGSGTRLTVV.

The gene calls are TRBV5-1 and TRBJ1-1; D gene ambiguous. The CDR3 spans 15 residues. Germline V gene data show CDR1 as SGHRS and CDR2 as YFSETQ. V lost 3 bases and J 1 base, leaving 13 bases between the germline ends. The CDR3 loop reads CASSSRGFSNTEAFF. The CDR3 DNA sequence: TGCGCCAGCAGCTCCCGGGGATTCTCGAACACTGAAGCTTTCTTT.

This clone was observed a single time. This chain links TRBV5-5 with TRBJ1-2; 7 nucleotides agree with TRBD1. Germline V gene data show CDR1 as SGHKS and CDR2 as YYEKEE (reference sequence). This CDR3 region has 13 residues. Trimming at V came to 6 bases and at J to 8 bases, leaving 10 bases not matched to a gene. CDR3 DNA: TGTGCCAGCAATCTGAAGGGGGCGCGAGGCTACACCTTC. This sequence encodes CASNLKGARGYTF.

This chain uses TRBV6-5 with TRBJ2-3; 9 positions agree with TRBD1. Unmatched junction bases numbered 8, after V lost 5 bases and J lost 5 bases. The CDR3 sequence is 15 residues long. Germline V gene sequence: CDR1 MNHEY, CDR2 SVGAGI. CDR3 DNA: TGTGCCAGCAGTAAAACAGGGGGCGCGGGAGATACGCAGTATTTT. Its protein product is CASSKTGGAGDTQYF.

The rearrangement joins TRBV7-9 to TRBJ2-3; perhaps TRBD1 as D (6 bases). Germline lookup yields CDR1 SEHNR and CDR2 FQNEAQ (reference sequence). This CDR3 region has 15 residues. V lost 2 bases to trimming and J lost 2 bases, with 11 bases between them. CDR3 loop: CASSLSGANTDTQYF. The CDR3, as DNA: TGTGCCAGCAGCTTATCAGGGGCTAACACAGATACGCAGTATTTT.

The chain couples TRBV28 to TRBJ1-2, with D possibly being TRBD1 (6 bases). The germline V and J ends were trimmed by 3 bases and 4 bases, with 12 bases remaining between them. The germline V gene has CDR1 MDHEN and CDR2 SYDVKM. CDR3 size: 14 residues. CDR3 nucleotides: TGTGCCAGCAGTTTGGGAGGGGGTGGCTATGGCTACACCTTC. Its translation is CASSLGGGGYGYTF.